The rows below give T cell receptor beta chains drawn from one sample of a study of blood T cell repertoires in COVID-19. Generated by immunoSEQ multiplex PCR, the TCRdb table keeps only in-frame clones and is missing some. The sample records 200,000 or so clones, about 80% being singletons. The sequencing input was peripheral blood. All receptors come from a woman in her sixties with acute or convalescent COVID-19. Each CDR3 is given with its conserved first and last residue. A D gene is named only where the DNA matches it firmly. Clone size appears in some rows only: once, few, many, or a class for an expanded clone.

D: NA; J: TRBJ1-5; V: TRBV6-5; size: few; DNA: TGTGCCAGCACCCGCGGTCAGCCCCAGCATTTT; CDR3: CASTRGQPQHF
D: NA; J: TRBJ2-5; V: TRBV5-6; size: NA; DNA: TGTGCCAGCAGCCGGGGGATTGTGGAGACCCAGTACTTC; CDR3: CASSRGIVETQYF
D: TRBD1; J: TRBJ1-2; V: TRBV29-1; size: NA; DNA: TGCAGCGTTGAAGTGGTACAGGGGGGCGGCTACACCTTC; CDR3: CSVEVVQGGGYTF
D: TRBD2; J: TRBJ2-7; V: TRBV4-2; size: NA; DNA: TGTGCCAGCAGCCTAGCGGCGGGGGGGGTCCTTCCCTACGAGCAGTACTTC; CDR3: CASSLAAGGVLPYEQYF
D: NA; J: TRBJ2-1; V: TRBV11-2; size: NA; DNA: TGTGCCAGCAGCTTAGTGGGTCGGGATGAGCAGTTCTTC; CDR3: CASSLVGRDEQFF
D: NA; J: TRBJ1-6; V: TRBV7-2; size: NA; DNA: TGTGCCAGCAGCCAAACGCGGAATAATTCACCCCTCCACTTT; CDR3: CASSQTRNNSPLHF
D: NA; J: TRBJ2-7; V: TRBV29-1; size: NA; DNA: TGCAGCGTTGAAGGGACAGACTCCTACGAGCAGTACTTC; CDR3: CSVEGTDSYEQYF
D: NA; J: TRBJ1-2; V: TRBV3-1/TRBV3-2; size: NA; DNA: TGTGCCAGCAGCCAAGTGACTCGGGGCTACACCTTC; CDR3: CASSQVTRGYTF
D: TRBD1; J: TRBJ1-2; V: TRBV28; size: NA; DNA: TGTGCCAGCAGTTTAAGGGGGCTCTATGGCTACACCTTC; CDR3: CASSLRGLYGYTF
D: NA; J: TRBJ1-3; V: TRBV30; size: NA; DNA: TGTGCCTGGGGCCAGGGTAGCGGAAACACCATATATTTT; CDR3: CAWGQGSGNTIYF
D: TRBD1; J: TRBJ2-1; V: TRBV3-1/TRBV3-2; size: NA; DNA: TGTGCCAGCAGCCAGGGACAGGGGGCCCACAATGAGCAGTTCTTC; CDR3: CASSQGQGAHNEQFF
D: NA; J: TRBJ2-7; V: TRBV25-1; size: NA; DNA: TGTGCCAGCGGCCCGGGACACCGTCCCGAGCAGTACTTC; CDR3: CASGPGHRPEQYF
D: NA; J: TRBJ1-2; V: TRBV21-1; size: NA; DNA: TGTGCCAGCAGATGTCAGCGGACGCGCACCTTC; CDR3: CASRCQRTRTF
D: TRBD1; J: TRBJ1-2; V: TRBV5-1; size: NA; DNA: TGCGCCAGCACACCTCGGGTAGGGGGCAACTATGGCTACACCTTC; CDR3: CASTPRVGGNYGYTF
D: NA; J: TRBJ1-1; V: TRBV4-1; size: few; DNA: TGCGCCAGCAGCATGGCGGGGCGCAACACTGAAGCTTTCTTT; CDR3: CASSMAGRNTEAFF
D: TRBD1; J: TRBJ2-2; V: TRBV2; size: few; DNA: TGTGCCAGCAGTGAAGCGCTTTGGACAGGGGACACCGGGGAGCTGTTTTTT; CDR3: CASSEALWTGDTGELFF
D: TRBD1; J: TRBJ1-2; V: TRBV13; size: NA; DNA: TGTGCCAGCAGCGGGGACAGGGCTGGGGGCTACACCTTC; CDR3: CASSGDRAGGYTF
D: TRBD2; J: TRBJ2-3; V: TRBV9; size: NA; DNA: TGTGCCAGCAGCGTCACTAGCGGCACAGATACGCAGTATTTT; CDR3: CASSVTSGTDTQYF
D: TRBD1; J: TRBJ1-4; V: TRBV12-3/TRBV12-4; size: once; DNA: TGTGCCACCTCGACAGGGTTGGAGGAAAAACTGTTTTTT; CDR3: CATSTGLEEKLFF
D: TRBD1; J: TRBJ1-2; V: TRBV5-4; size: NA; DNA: TGTGCCAGCAGCCGGGACAGGGGATTGAATGGCTACACCTTC; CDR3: CASSRDRGLNGYTF
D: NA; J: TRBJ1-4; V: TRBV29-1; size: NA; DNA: TGCAGCGTTGAAGATCCAGTCGGGGGAGAAAAACTGTTTTTT; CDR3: CSVEDPVGGEKLFF
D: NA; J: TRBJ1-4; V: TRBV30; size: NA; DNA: TGTGCCTGGAACTTACAGAGAAATGAAAAACTGTTTTTT; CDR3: CAWNLQRNEKLFF
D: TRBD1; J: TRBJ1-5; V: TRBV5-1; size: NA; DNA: TGCGCCAGCAGCCCAGGGACAGCTAATCAGCCCCAGCATTTT; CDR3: CASSPGTANQPQHF
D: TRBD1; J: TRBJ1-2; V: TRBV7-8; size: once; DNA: TGTGCCAGCAGCTTAGGATTATTGAGACAGGGGGGTGGCTACACCTTC; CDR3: CASSLGLLRQGGGYTF
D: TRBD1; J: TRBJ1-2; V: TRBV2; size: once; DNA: TGTGCCAGCACCCTCGCCGGGACAGCGCATGGCTACACCTTC; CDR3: CASTLAGTAHGYTF
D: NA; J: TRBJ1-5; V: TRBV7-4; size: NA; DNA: TGTGCCAGCAGCTTACGAGTCCAGCATTTT; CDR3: CASSLRVQHF
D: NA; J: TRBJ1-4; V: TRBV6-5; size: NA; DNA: TGTGCCAGCAGCTTTTTAGGGGTGTGGGAAAAACTGTTTTTT; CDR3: CASSFLGVWEKLFF
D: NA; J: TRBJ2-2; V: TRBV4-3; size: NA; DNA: TGCGCCAGCAGCCAAGATCTGAGTATGACCGGGGAGCTGTTTTTT; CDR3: CASSQDLSMTGELFF
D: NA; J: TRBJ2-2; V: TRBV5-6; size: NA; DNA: TGTGCCAGCAGCTTGCCTAGGGGTCAGACCGGGGAGCTGTTTTTT; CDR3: CASSLPRGQTGELFF
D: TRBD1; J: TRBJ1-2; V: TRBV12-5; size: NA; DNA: TGTGCTAGTGGTTTGGTCACAGGGGGCGGCTACACCTTC; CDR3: CASGLVTGGGYTF
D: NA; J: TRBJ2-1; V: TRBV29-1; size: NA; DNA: TGCAGCGTTGAGGCTAGCGCTTACAATGAGCAGTTCTTC; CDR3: CSVEASAYNEQFF
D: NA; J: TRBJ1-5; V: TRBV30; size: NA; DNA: TGTGCCTGGAGTCTGGCGGGGATAAGAGGCGGTCAGCCCCAGCATTTT; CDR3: CAWSLAGIRGGQPQHF
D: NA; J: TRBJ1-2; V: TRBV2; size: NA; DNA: TGTGCCAGCAGTGAAGCGCTTTCGGGTGCTACGTCTGGCTACACCTTC; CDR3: CASSEALSGATSGYTF
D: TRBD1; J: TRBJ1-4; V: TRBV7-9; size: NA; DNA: TGTGCCAGCAGCTCGGGACAGGGCAGAAAACTGTTTTTT; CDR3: CASSSGQGRKLFF
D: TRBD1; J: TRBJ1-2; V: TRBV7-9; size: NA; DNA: TGTGCCAGCAGAAAAGGGACAGTCGACTATGGCTACACCTTC; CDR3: CASRKGTVDYGYTF
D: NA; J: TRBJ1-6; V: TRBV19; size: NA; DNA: TGTGCCAGTAGTTTGGACTTCAATTCACCCCTCCACTTT; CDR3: CASSLDFNSPLHF
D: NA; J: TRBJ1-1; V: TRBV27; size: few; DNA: TGTGCCAGCAGATACAGCCGGTCGGCGAACACTGAAGCTTTCTTT; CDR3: CASRYSRSANTEAFF